These T cell receptor beta chains were read from a single sample in a study of T cells expressing NK-cell markers. TCRdb processed the 5' RACE reads again and assigns one entry to each CDR3 protein, with no DNA. This sample's table reports about 260,000 distinct CDR3 sequences. The sequenced sample was blood T cells: a sorted CD56 or NKG2C T cell subset, CD4+ or CD8+ T cells, or bulk PBMC T cells (not recorded which). Source of these receptors: a woman between 18 and 70 years old in good health. Each CDR3 is given with its conserved first and last residue.

14 | TRBJ1-5 | TRBV5-1 | CASSRTGGDQPQHF
15 | TRBJ2-1 | TRBV12-3/TRBV12-4 | CASSSGTGDYNEQFF
13 | TRBJ2-4 | TRBV20-1 | CSAREAGVNIQYF
16 | TRBJ2-1 | TRBV6-2/TRBV6-3 | CASSYSRLAAYNEQFF
16 | TRBJ2-7 | TRBV3-1 | CASSPGRTTFSYEQYF
14 | TRBJ2-2 | TRBV7-2 | CASSLVKTTGELFF
15 | TRBJ1-3 | TRBV5-1 | CASSRDSSSGNTIYF
15 | TRBJ1-4 | TRBV11-2 | CASSFGGVSFEKLFF
15 | TRBJ2-5 | TRBV7-9 | CASSFWTGGGETQYF
14 | TRBJ1-2 | TRBV29-1 | CSGTGVNLDYGYTF
14 | TRBJ1-2 | TRBV20-1 | CSAIGGPRPYGYTF
11 | TRBJ2-5 | TRBV29-1 | CSVARQETQYF
15 | TRBJ2-3 | TRBV20-1 | CSARDRVGIGDTQYF
15 | TRBJ1-1 | TRBV20-1 | CSARKGAGQNTEAFF
15 | TRBJ2-2 | TRBV12-3/TRBV12-4 | CASRRGRVNTGELFF
15 | TRBJ2-1 | TRBV21-1 | CASSKRLAVTNEQFF
17 | TRBJ2-4 | TRBV5-1 | CASSLGSGGKGQNIQYF
14 | TRBJ2-1 | TRBV5-4 | CASSPGASNNEQFF
14 | TRBJ1-2 | TRBV4-3 | CASSQPGQGYGYTF
14 | TRBJ2-7 | TRBV5-5 | CASMLTLSSYEQYF
15 | TRBJ2-1 | TRBV6-1 | CASTKTGRTYNEQFF
14 | TRBJ1-2 | TRBV15 | CATSRDLQFYGYTF
14 | TRBJ2-3 | TRBV12-3/TRBV12-4 | CATRGLAGRDTQYF
18 | TRBJ1-2 | TRBV6-5 | CASSYPMRGRQGWYGYTF
15 | TRBJ2-2 | TRBV18 | CASSPKTLETGELFF
15 | TRBJ1-2 | TRBV11-2 | CASSFRDRDRGGYTF
11 | TRBJ2-7 | TRBV30 | CAGQGAYEQYF
13 | TRBJ2-1 | TRBV20-1 | CSARFRTGGEQFF
14 | TRBJ2-1 | TRBV7-2 | CASSLEISNNEQFF
14 | TRBJ2-1 | TRBV20-1 | CSALSWGPRDEQFF
15 | TRBJ2-5 | TRBV29-1 | CSVARSGGNQETQYF
16 | TRBJ1-1 | TRBV7-6 | CASSSNPGVMNTEAFF
15 | TRBJ1-2 | TRBV12-3/TRBV12-4 | CASSLRVGQNYGYTF
17 | TRBJ2-1 | TRBV20-1 | CSAPGTGPFFSYNEQFF
14 | TRBJ1-2 | TRBV29-1 | CSVEQTTANYGYTF
15 | TRBJ2-2 | TRBV4-1 | CASSQRLAGAGELFF
16 | TRBJ2-5 | TRBV23-1 | CASTRGGGAPEETQYF
14 | TRBJ2-1 | TRBV5-1 | CASSLGPSPNEQFF
13 | TRBJ1-3 | TRBV7-3 | CASSSQGGNTIYF
13 | TRBJ1-2 | TRBV10-3 | CATRPGTGDGYTF
14 | TRBJ1-4 | TRBV5-6 | CASSLLTPNEKLFF
14 | TRBJ1-2 | TRBV6-1 | CASRSRGAGLGYTF
13 | TRBJ2-2 | TRBV12-3/TRBV12-4 | CASSFRDGGELFF
13 | TRBJ1-5 | TRBV2 | CASSFQGVQPQHF
14 | TRBJ2-1 | TRBV29-1 | CSVVRRGSYNEQFF
14 | TRBJ1-4 | TRBV6-1 | CASSKDRASEKLFF
14 | TRBJ2-7 | TRBV10-3 | CAVTGLVGSYEQYF
13 | TRBJ1-5 | TRBV20-1 | CSARSWANQPQHF
17 | TRBJ1-1 | TRBV30 | CAWSAAGTGRFNTEAFF
13 | TRBJ2-5 | TRBV18 | CASSPQGGETQYF
18 | TRBJ2-5 | TRBV10-3 | CAISESNLRASYQETQYF
16 | TRBJ2-2 | TRBV5-1 | CASSLVGGSTTGELFF
13 | TRBJ1-2 | TRBV19 | CASTSSGGYGYTF
15 | TRBJ2-2 | TRBV27 | CASSPQGMNTGELFF